This T cell receptor beta chain was documented in a study of CXCR3-negative and CXCR3-positive naive CD8 T cells. Naive CD8+ T cells had a CD45RO-CCR7+CD27+CD95- phenotype. The TRB cDNA libraries were prepared by 5' RACE with UMI labels. TCRdb reprocessed the 5' RACE reads, with one entry per CDR3 protein and no DNA. Its listing shows about 130,000 distinct CDR3 sequences. This CDR3 region has 14 residues. The V gene's germline CDR1 is SEHNR and CDR2 FQNEAQ (reference sequence). Sequencing used naive CXCR3- CD8+ T cells from blood. Indicated subset: CD45RO-CCR7+CD27+CD95- naive CD8+ T cells lacking CXCR3 (TNR3-). V and J are TRBV7-9 and TRBJ2-7. The TCR sequence derives from a human donor in good health. Some clones in this sample may be carry-over from other donors' samples. CDR3 sequence reads: CASSFVTAYIEQYF.